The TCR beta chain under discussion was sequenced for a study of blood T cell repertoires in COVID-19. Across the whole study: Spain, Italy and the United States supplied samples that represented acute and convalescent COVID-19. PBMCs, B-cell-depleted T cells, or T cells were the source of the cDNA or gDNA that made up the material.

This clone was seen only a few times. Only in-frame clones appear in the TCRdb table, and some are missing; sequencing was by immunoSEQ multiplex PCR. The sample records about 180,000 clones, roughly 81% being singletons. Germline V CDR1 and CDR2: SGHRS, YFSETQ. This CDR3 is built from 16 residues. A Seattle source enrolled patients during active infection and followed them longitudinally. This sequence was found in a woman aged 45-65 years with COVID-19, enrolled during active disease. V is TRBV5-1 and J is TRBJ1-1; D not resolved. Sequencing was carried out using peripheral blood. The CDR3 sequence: CADLPKRAYPFTEAFF. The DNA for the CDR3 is TGCGCAGACCTTCCCAAGCGAGCATACCCCTTCACTGAAGCTTTCTTT.